These 16 T cell receptor beta chains were sequenced from one sample in a study of blood T cell repertoires in COVID-19. Profiling relied on immunoSEQ multiplex PCR, and the TCRdb table lists in-frame clones only, not all of them. The table has some 330,000 clones, more than 75% seen once. Sequenced input: PBMCs or T cells enriched from blood (not recorded which). The receptors were sampled from a man aged 30-40 years who had recovered from COVID-19.

The CDR3 reads CASSLPGGAVGYTF. Written as DNA, the CDR3 is TGTGCCAGCAGCCTGCCCGGGGGGGCGGTAGGCTACACCTTC. The chain joins TRBV3-1 (or the pseudogene TRBV3-2) to TRBJ1-2, with a weak D call TRBD1 (6 bases). The germline CDR1 and CDR2 sequences are LGHDT and YNNKEL (reference sequence). V was shortened by 4 bases and J by 8 bases, with 17 bases between the two germline ends. This CDR3 has 14 amino acids.

Only a few counts were recorded for this clone. V gene TRBV28 combines with J gene TRBJ1-3; TRBD1 agrees at 12 bases. Germline loops: CDR1 MDHEN, CDR2 SYDVKM. V was pared by 4 bases and J by 2 bases, with 0 bases of the junction left unmatched. This CDR3 spans 15 amino acids. The CDR3 is CASSWDRGPGNTIYF. In nucleotides, the CDR3 is TGTGCCAGCAGTTGGGACAGGGGGCCTGGAAACACCATATATTTT.

The chain recombines TRBV7-2 with TRBJ1-2, with D tentatively TRBD1 (6 bases). Germline V gives CDR1 SGHTA, CDR2 FQGNSA. The CDR3 runs to 15 residues. The ends were cut back, 4 bases at V and 4 bases at J, with 16 bases in the middle. CDR3 sequence reads: CASSSPGGGGYGYTF. In nucleotides, the CDR3 is TGTGCCAGCAGCTCCCCTGGGGGCGGGGGCTATGGCTACACCTTC. Complete variable domain (other parts from reference TRBV7-2 and TRBJ1-2): GAGVSQSPSNKVTEKGKDVELRCDPISGHTALYWYRQSLGQGLEFLIYFQGNSAPDKSGLPSDRFSAERTGGSVSTLTIQRTQQEDSAVYLCASSSPGGGGYGYTFGSGTRLTVV.

This clone has a handful of counts. V usage is TRBV30 and J usage is TRBJ1-4; D is unresolved. V lost 6 bases and J lost 7, with 15 bases in between. The germline CDR1 and CDR2 sequences are GTSNPN and SVGIG (reference sequence). CDR3 length: 13 residues. The CDR3 sequence is CACQKAETEKLFF. The CDR3 nucleotides are TGTGCCTGCCAGAAGGCGGAAACTGAAAAACTGTTTTTT.

This clone was observed once. J is TRBJ2-1 and V is TRBV27; unclear D gene. Trimming took off 4 bases at V and 0 bases at J, with 4 bases between the two ends. This CDR3 is built from 13 residues. Germline V gene data show CDR1 as MNHEY and CDR2 as SMNVEV (reference sequence). The CDR3 here is CASSSLSYNEQFF. DNA for the CDR3: TGTGCCAGCAGTTCACTCTCCTACAATGAGCAGTTCTTC.

V and J are TRBV3-1 (or the pseudogene TRBV3-2) and TRBJ1-3; 7 positions agree with TRBD1. The CDR3 has 17 amino acids. CDR1 is LGHDT and CDR2 is YNNKEL in the germline V gene (reference sequence). J was trimmed by 1 base and V by 4 bases; bases with no gene match: 10. The DNA for the CDR3 is TGTGCCAGCAGCCGACAGCCGGGACAGAGTTCTGGAAACACCATATATTTT. Translated, it gives CASSRQPGQSSGNTIYF.

The chain combines TRBV5-1 with TRBJ1-2, with 9 bases fitting TRBD1. With V trimmed by 4 bases and J by 11 bases, 12 bases remained unmatched. Looked up from germline, CDR1 is SGHRS and CDR2 is YFSETQ. The CDR3 consists of 14 residues. As DNA, the CDR3 is TGCGCCAGCAGCCGATCAAACGACAGGGGGAGGTACACCTTC. Its translation is CASSRSNDRGRYTF.

The chain has TRBV19 and TRBJ2-5; 11 nucleotides line up with TRBD2. Germline V gives CDR1 LNHDA, CDR2 SQIVND (reference sequence). V was pared by 1 base and J by 1 base, with 5 bases of the junction left unmatched. The CDR3 covers 17 residues. CDR3 amino acids: CASSIGATSGAQETQYF. The CDR3, as DNA: TGTGCCAGTAGTATAGGAGCGACTAGCGGGGCCCAAGAGACCCAGTACTTC.

The chain employs TRBV6-1 and TRBJ2-7; D is perhaps TRBD2 (6 bases). CDR1 and CDR2 (germline): MNHNS, SASEGT. The V and J ends lost 1 base and 3 bases respectively, with 10 bases between them. CDR3 length: 14 amino acids. DNA for the CDR3: TGTGCCAGCAGTGAAGAGGAGGGTCGCTACGAGCAGTACTTC. Translation gives CASSEEEGRYEQYF.

The rearrangement joins TRBV6-5 to TRBJ2-2; a possible D gene is TRBD2 (6 bases). The CDR3 loop spans 15 amino acids. Trimming cost V 6 bases and J 3 bases, with 14 bases left between them. Germline V gene data show CDR1 as MNHEY and CDR2 as SVGAGI. CDR3 amino acids: CASRDSAGYTGELFF. The CDR3 coding sequence is TGTGCCAGCAGGGACTCGGCGGGATACACCGGGGAGCTGTTTTTT.

This clone was found once. The rearrangement joins TRBV2 to TRBJ1-3; the D gene is possibly TRBD1 (6 bases). Germline values: CDR1 SNHLY, CDR2 FYNNEI. The CDR3 contains 15 residues. Trimming left V 6 bases short and J 4 bases short, with 16 bases between. The CDR3 DNA reads as TGTGCCAGCAGGCCATCTCAGGGGTTGGGAAACACCATATATTTT. As protein: CASRPSQGLGNTIYF.

The chain joins TRBV7-2 to TRBJ2-1, with 15 bases matching TRBD2. Trimming took 4 bases from V and 3 from J; bases not matched to a gene: 4. CDR1 and CDR2 from the germline V gene are SGHTA and FQGNSA. The CDR3 has 17 amino acids. CDR3 loop: CASSSWTSGRDYNEQFF. For the CDR3, the DNA is TGTGCCAGCAGCTCCTGGACTAGCGGGAGGGACTACAATGAGCAGTTCTTC.

The chain couples TRBV19 to TRBJ2-1; D is unclear. The CDR3 spans 15 residues. Germline-derived CDR1 and CDR2 are LNHDA and SQIVND (reference sequence). Trimming removed 8 bases from V and 3 bases from J, with 17 bases in between. CDR3 region: CASAWSPPRYNEQFF. The CDR3 DNA sequence: TGTGCCAGTGCCTGGAGTCCTCCGCGCTACAATGAGCAGTTCTTC.

In DNA, the CDR3 is TGTGCCAGCAGTACCAGGGGCAGGGGCGGAAATCAGCCCCAGCATTTT. Its protein is CASSTRGRGGNQPQHF. V gene TRBV6-2 or TRBV6-3 combines with J gene TRBJ1-5; a weak D match, TRBD1 (6 bases). In germline, CDR1 is MNHEY, CDR2 SVGEGT. Trimming shortened V by 5 bases and J by 4 bases, and 18 bases separated the two germline ends. The CDR3 is made up of 16 amino acids.

The chain recombines TRBV28 with TRBJ1-3; possible D gene TRBD1, 6 bases. Trimming shortened V by 5 bases and J by 4 bases, and 12 bases separated the two germline ends. The germline V gene encodes CDR1 MDHEN and CDR2 SYDVKM. The CDR3 totals 14 residues. CDR3 amino acids: CASSPAGEGNTIYF. The CDR3 region has the DNA TGTGCCAGCAGTCCGGCAGGGGAAGGAAACACCATATATTTT.

The CDR3 loop is CASTPFLAGGVDEQFF. CDR3 in DNA: TGTGCCAGCACTCCTTTCCTAGCGGGAGGGGTTGATGAGCAGTTCTTC. V usage is TRBV5-4 and J usage is TRBJ2-1, with 12 bases that match TRBD2. The CDR3 loop spans 16 amino acids. Germline CDR1 and CDR2: SGHNT and YYREEE (reference sequence). Losses at the gene ends were 6 bases for V and 8 bases for J; bases not matched to a gene: 12.